What follows are 30 T cell receptor beta chains derived from one specimen sequenced in a study of Ad26.COV2.S vaccination and SARS-CoV-2 variants. Treatment given: some 20 received Ad26.COV2.S at low or high dose, single or two shots; about 5 received placebo; per-sample allocation not given. Day 63 after the first injection of vaccine or placebo was the sampling time. Assay: immunoSEQ multiplex PCR; the TCRdb copy retains only in-frame clones and omits some. Of roughly 380,000 clones detected, roughly 85% appear once; the ten largest clones hold roughly 3.3%. The sequences come from peripheral blood, collected in a trial of Ad26.COV2.S vaccine versus placebo. The receptors shown here come from a person between 18 and 60 years old who received the Ad26.COV2.S COVID-19 vaccine or a placebo.

The gene calls are TRBV19 and TRBJ2-3; D uncertain. The CDR3 spans 15 residues. Germline V CDR1 and CDR2: LNHDA, SQIVND (reference sequence). V was trimmed by 3 bases and J by 0 bases, leaving 10 bases between them. The CDR3 DNA sequence: TGTGCCAGTAGTATGGGTGACACCAGCACAGATACGCAGTATTTT. It translates to CASSMGDTSTDTQYF. The full variable domain, rest sourced from reference TRBV19 and TRBJ2-3, is DGGITQSPKYLFRKEGQNVTLSCEQNLNHDAMYWYRQDPGQGLRLIYYSQIVNDFQKGDIAEGYSVSREKKESFPLTVTSAQKNPTAFYLCASSMGDTSTDTQYFGPGTRLTVL.

This clone appeared once. The J gene is TRBJ2-5, the V gene TRBV11-2; D is ambiguous. With 1 base removed from V and 5 bases from J, the gap between germline ends came to 5 bases. CDR1 and CDR2 (germline): SGHAT, FQNNGV. CDR3 length: 12 residues. The CDR3 coding sequence is TGTGCCAGCAGCTTAGGTTTGGAGACCCAGTACTTC. Translation: CASSLGLETQYF.

The rearrangement uses TRBV30 and TRBJ2-2; D might be TRBD1 (6 bases). This CDR3 region has 15 residues. Germline loops: CDR1 GTSNPN, CDR2 SVGIG (reference sequence). Trimming removed 0 bases at V and 5 bases at J, with 13 bases between. CDR3 bases: TGTGCCTGGAGTGTTACGGGTAGGGGGACCGGGGAGCTGTTTTTT. Its protein is CAWSVTGRGTGELFF.

The chain links TRBV9 to TRBJ2-4; weak D call: TRBD1 (6 bases). There are 14 residues in the CDR3. Trimming took 3 bases from V and 2 from J, leaving 9 bases between them. Germline V gene data show CDR1 as SGDLS and CDR2 as YYNGEE. Here the CDR3 reads CASSGTVSKNIQYF. The DNA of the CDR3 is TGTGCCAGCAGCGGGACAGTATCCAAAAACATTCAGTACTTC. Based on the CDR3 plus reference TRBV9 and TRBJ2-4, the full variable domain is DSGVTQTPKHLITATGQRVTLRCSPRSGDLSVYWYQQSLDQGLQFLIQYYNGEERAKGNILERFSAQQFPDLHSELNLSSLELGDSALYFCASSGTVSKNIQYFGAGTRLSVL.

CDR3 DNA sequence: TGTGCCAGCAGAAATCTCTTCGGAACTGAAGCTTTCTTT. This translates into CASRNLFGTEAFF. The gene calls are TRBV11-2 and TRBJ1-1; D not resolved. V lost 6 bases to trimming and J lost 5 bases, with 13 bases between them. The CDR3 contains 13 residues. Germline CDR1 is SGHAT and CDR2 is FQNNGV.

The chain couples TRBV6-4 to TRBJ1-1; perhaps TRBD1 as D (5 bases). V was pared by 3 bases and J by 8 bases, with 7 bases between. Looked up from germline, CDR1 is MRHNA and CDR2 is SNTAGT. This CDR3 has 11 residues. CDR3 protein: CASSDGTEAFF. The CDR3 coding sequence is TGTGCCAGCAGTGATGGGACGGAAGCTTTCTTT.

The chain links TRBV18 to TRBJ1-3; TRBD1 agrees at 7 bases. The germline CDR1 and CDR2 sequences are KGHSH and LQKENI. The ends lost 4 bases at V and 0 bases at J; junction bases unmatched: 0. This CDR3 comprises 14 residues. CDR3 DNA: TGTGCCAGCTCACGGGACAGCTCTGGAAACACCATATATTTT. Protein product: CASSRDSSGNTIYF.

The V and J genes are TRBV5-1 and TRBJ1-6; 10 nucleotides match TRBD1. This CDR3 contains 16 residues. V shed 4 bases, J shed 10 bases, and the junction held 11 bases outside the gene matches. The germline CDR1 and CDR2 sequences are SGHRS and YFSETQ. The CDR3: CASSQSGTGERSPLHF. The CDR3 DNA sequence: TGCGCCAGCAGCCAATCCGGGACAGGGGAAAGATCACCCCTCCACTTT.

This chain joins TRBV27 and TRBJ2-3; 9 bases are a match to TRBD2. The CDR3 consists of 16 residues. CDR1 is MNHEY and CDR2 is SMNVEV in the germline V gene (reference sequence). The junction had 5 bases not matched to a gene; V was cut back by 2 bases and J by 2 bases. CDR3 amino acids: CASSLVLAGYTDTQYF. The CDR3 DNA sequence: TGTGCCAGCAGTTTAGTTCTAGCGGGATACACAGATACGCAGTATTTT.

The CDR3 is CASSPDRGSEKLFF. As DNA, the CDR3 is TGTGCCAGCTCACCGGACAGGGGGAGTGAAAAACTGTTTTTT. V gene TRBV18 combines with J gene TRBJ1-4; 10 nucleotides line up with TRBD1. This CDR3 comprises 14 residues. The germline V gene encodes CDR1 KGHSH and CDR2 LQKENI. Trimming cost V 3 bases and J 7 bases; bases outside gene matches: 2.

The chain links TRBV10-3 to TRBJ2-1, with a tentative D call TRBD2 (6 bases). Germline assignment: CDR1 ENHRY and CDR2 SYGVKD. The CDR3 has 16 amino acids. With 4 bases removed from V and 0 bases from J, the gap between germline ends came to 13 bases. In DNA form, the CDR3 reads TGTGCCATCAGTGCGGTCGACGGGAGCTCCTACAATGAGCAGTTCTTC. Translated: CAISAVDGSSYNEQFF.

This chain uses TRBV10-3 with TRBJ2-5; D gene ambiguous. Germline V gene data show CDR1 as ENHRY and CDR2 as SYGVKD. This CDR3 comprises 17 residues. V shed 3 bases and J shed 1 base, with 18 bases lying between them. The CDR3 reads CAISEYSGVESQETQYF. For the CDR3, the DNA is TGTGCCATCAGTGAATATTCCGGAGTGGAGAGCCAAGAGACCCAGTACTTC.

The chain recombines TRBV18 with TRBJ2-7; D uncertain. Trimming cost V 4 bases and J 0 bases, with 7 bases left between them. CDR3 size: 13 residues. CDR1 and CDR2 (germline): KGHSH, LQKENI. CDR3: CASSRGSSYEQYF. CDR3 in DNA: TGTGCCAGCTCACGCGGAAGCTCCTACGAGCAGTACTTC.

This clone was counted once. The chain has TRBV5-4 and TRBJ2-7; the match to TRBD2 covers 9 bases. V shed 0 bases, J shed 7 bases, and the junction held 8 bases outside the gene matches. The V gene's germline CDR1 is SGHNT and CDR2 YYREEE (reference sequence). The CDR3 is made up of 15 amino acids. CDR3 loop: CASSLVVSGSGEQYF. CDR3 nucleotides: TGTGCCAGCAGCTTGGTCGTTAGCGGGAGTGGGGAGCAGTACTTC.

The J gene is TRBJ2-1, the V gene TRBV28; TRBD1 is a possible D gene (6 bases). This CDR3 spans 12 amino acids. Germline V CDR1 and CDR2: MDHEN, SYDVKM. V lost 5 bases, J lost 8 bases, and 10 bases lay in between. CDR3 residues: CASSLNRDEQFF. The CDR3 region has the DNA TGTGCCAGCAGTCTGAACAGGGATGAGCAGTTCTTC.

The V gene is TRBV9, the J gene TRBJ2-3; 7 nucleotides agree with TRBD2. CDR3 length: 19 residues. Per the germline V gene, CDR1 is SGDLS and CDR2 is YYNGEE. After removal of 0 bases from V and 0 bases from J, the junction contained 13 bases not matched to a gene. CDR3 in amino acids: CASSVAVGASGASTDTQYF. The CDR3 bases are TGTGCCAGCAGCGTAGCCGTGGGAGCTAGCGGAGCCAGCACAGATACGCAGTATTTT.

The chain uses TRBV5-6 and TRBJ1-1; no definite D call. Trimming shortened V by 0 bases and J by 3 bases, and 9 bases separated the two germline ends. CDR3 length: 14 residues. Germline CDR1 is SGHDT and CDR2 is YYEEEE. In DNA, the CDR3 is TGTGCCAGCAGCTTGGATGACCGGTACACTGAAGCTTTCTTT. This codes for CASSLDDRYTEAFF. Using reference TRBV5-6 and TRBJ1-1 for the parts outside the CDR3, the full variable domain is DAGVTQSPTHLIKTRGQQVTLRCSPKSGHDTVSWYQQALGQGPQFIFQYYEEEERQRGNFPDRFSGHQFPNYSSELNVNALLLGDSALYLCASSLDDRYTEAFFGQGTRLTVV.

This chain uses TRBV27 with TRBJ1-6; 9 positions match TRBD1. After removal of 2 bases from V and 6 bases from J, the junction contained 17 bases not matched to a gene. The germline CDR1 and CDR2 sequences are MNHEY and SMNVEV (reference sequence). This CDR3 has 20 residues. CDR3 loop: CASSLHPPPTEGQGNSPLHF. The CDR3 DNA reads TGTGCCAGCAGTTTACACCCACCCCCCACGGAGGGACAGGGTAATTCACCCCTCCACTTT.

The V and J genes are TRBV18 and TRBJ1-6; 9 bases are shared with TRBD1. The CDR3 extends over 15 amino acids. With V trimmed by 6 bases and J by 6 bases, 6 bases remained unmatched. Germline V gene sequence: CDR1 KGHSH, CDR2 LQKENI. The CDR3 DNA sequence: TGTGCCAGCTCGCCCGGGACAGGGAGTAATTCACCCCTCCACTTT. Protein product: CASSPGTGSNSPLHF.

The V gene is TRBV5-6, the J gene TRBJ2-7; 14 bases line up with TRBD2. This CDR3 is built from 14 residues. Germline lookup yields CDR1 SGHDT and CDR2 YYEEEE. Losses at the gene ends were 4 bases for V and 5 bases for J; bases not matched to a gene: 2. CDR3: CASSGGLAGDEQYF. In DNA form, the CDR3 reads TGTGCCAGCAGCGGGGGACTAGCGGGAGACGAGCAGTACTTC. Full variable domain (rest looked up from reference TRBV5-6 and TRBJ2-7): DAGVTQSPTHLIKTRGQQVTLRCSPKSGHDTVSWYQQALGQGPQFIFQYYEEEERQRGNFPDRFSGHQFPNYSSELNVNALLLGDSALYLCASSGGLAGDEQYFGPGTRLTVT.

CDR3 DNA: TGTGCCAGCAGCTTCTCTCCCGGCTACGAGCAGTACTTC. It encodes CASSFSPGYEQYF. The gene calls are TRBV7-2 and TRBJ2-7; D gene ambiguous. Trimming left V 3 bases short and J 3 bases short, with 9 bases between. CDR1 is SGHTA, CDR2 FQGNSA, per germline. The length of the CDR3 is 13 residues.

V and J are TRBV19 and TRBJ1-2; D call uncertain. CDR1 is LNHDA and CDR2 is SQIVND in the germline V gene (reference sequence). This CDR3 is built from 12 residues. V shed 3 bases and J shed 8 bases, with 10 bases lying between them. For the CDR3, the DNA is TGTGCCAGTAGTATCCCCCGCGAGGGCTACACCTTC. Its protein product is CASSIPREGYTF. Using reference TRBV19 and TRBJ1-2 for the parts outside the CDR3, the full variable domain is DGGITQSPKYLFRKEGQNVTLSCEQNLNHDAMYWYRQDPGQGLRLIYYSQIVNDFQKGDIAEGYSVSREKKESFPLTVTSAQKNPTAFYLCASSIPREGYTFGSGTRLTVV.

This clone appeared once. The chain uses TRBV4-3 and TRBJ2-1, with a weak D call TRBD2 (6 bases). V lost 2 bases and J lost 7, with 21 bases in between. Per germline, CDR1 LGHNA and CDR2 YSLEER. CDR3 length equals 17 residues. The CDR3 bases are TGCGCCAGCAGCCAAACGGGGACTCTAGGGAGGAGGAATGAGCAGTTCTTC. Translated, it gives CASSQTGTLGRRNEQFF.

The V and J genes are TRBV28 and TRBJ2-7; TRBD2 agrees at 9 bases. J gave up 4 bases and V 5 bases, and 6 bases lay outside the gene matches. The CDR3 is made up of 14 amino acids. Germline V gene sequence: CDR1 MDHEN, CDR2 SYDVKM. The CDR3 nucleotides are TGTGCCAGCAGTCATGGACTAGCGAGATACGAGCAGTACTTC. It is translated as CASSHGLARYEQYF. Complete variable domain (other parts from reference TRBV28 and TRBJ2-7): DVKVTQSSRYLVKRTGEKVFLECVQDMDHENMFWYRQDPGLGLRLIYFSYDVKMKEKGDIPEGYSVSREKKERFSLILESASTNQTSMYLCASSHGLARYEQYFGPGTRLTVT.

The DNA for the CDR3 is TGTGCCATCCCAAAGGACAGCGCCCCTGCGCTTACCTATGGCTACACCTTC. The encoded protein is CAIPKDSAPALTYGYTF. The chain employs TRBV5-4 and TRBJ1-2, with D possibly matching TRBD1 (6 bases). The CDR3 sequence is 17 residues long. Trimming stripped 9 bases from V and 4 bases from J, with 28 bases between. Germline V lookup: CDR1 SGHNT, CDR2 YYREEE (reference sequence).

This clone was counted only a few times. The V call is TRBV10-1, the J call TRBJ2-1, with a weak D call TRBD1 (7 bases). The CDR3 sequence is 18 residues long. CDR1 is WNHNN, CDR2 SYGVQD, per germline (reference sequence). Trimming removed 6 bases at V and 5 bases at J, with 26 bases between. The CDR3 DNA follows: TGCGCCAGCAGCGAGGGGGGACAGCTCCCCCGGACCGACAATGAGCAGTTCTTC. This codes for CASSEGGQLPRTDNEQFF.

CDR3 region: CASSPARRRVADTQYF. CDR3 DNA: TGTGCCAGCAGTCCCGCCCGACGGAGGGTAGCAGATACGCAGTATTTT. The chain combines TRBV27 with TRBJ2-3; D perhaps matches TRBD2 (6 bases). V was shortened by 5 bases and J by 4 bases, with 19 bases between the two germline ends. The CDR3 is made up of 16 amino acids. The V gene's germline CDR1 is MNHEY and CDR2 SMNVEV (reference sequence).

The V gene is TRBV7-2, the J gene TRBJ2-5; TRBD2 might be the D (6 bases). This CDR3 contains 13 residues. With 5 bases removed from V and 5 bases from J, the gap between germline ends came to 12 bases. Per the germline V gene, CDR1 is SGHTA and CDR2 is FQGNSA. CDR3: CASSAGTRETQYF. In DNA, the CDR3 is TGTGCCAGCAGCGCCGGGACTCGGGAGACCCAGTACTTC.

The chain links TRBV18 to TRBJ1-1; D not certain. The CDR3 totals 13 residues. The germline V and J ends were trimmed by 2 bases and 5 bases, with 9 bases remaining between them. The germline V gene encodes CDR1 KGHSH and CDR2 LQKENI. CDR3 loop: CASSPIGDTEAFF. CDR3 nucleotides: TGTGCCAGCTCACCAATAGGAGATACTGAAGCTTTCTTT.

The chain is built from TRBV4-1 and TRBJ1-2, with D possibly TRBD1 on 5 matching bases. Trimming removed 1 base from V and 7 bases from J, with 13 bases in between. The germline V gene encodes CDR1 MGHRA and CDR2 YSYEKL. The CDR3 covers 14 residues. The CDR3 spells CASSQALRGAGYTF. The DNA for the CDR3 is TGCGCCAGCAGCCAAGCGTTGAGGGGAGCTGGCTACACCTTC.